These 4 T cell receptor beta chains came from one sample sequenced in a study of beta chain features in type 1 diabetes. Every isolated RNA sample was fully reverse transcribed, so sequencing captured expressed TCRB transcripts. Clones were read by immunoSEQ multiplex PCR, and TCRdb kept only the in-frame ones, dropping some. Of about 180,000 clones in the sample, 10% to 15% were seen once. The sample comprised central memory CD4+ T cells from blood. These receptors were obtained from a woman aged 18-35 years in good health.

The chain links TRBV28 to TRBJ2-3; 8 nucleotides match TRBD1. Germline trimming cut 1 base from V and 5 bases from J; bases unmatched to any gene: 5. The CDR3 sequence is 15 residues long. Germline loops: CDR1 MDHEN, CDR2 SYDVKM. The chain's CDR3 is CASSLLTGGGDTQYF. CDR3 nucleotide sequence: TGTGCCAGCAGTTTATTAACAGGGGGAGGAGATACGCAGTATTTT.

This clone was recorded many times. CDR3 nucleotide sequence: TGCGCCAGCAGCGTAGGACAGGCCAAAAACATTCAGTACTTC. Its translation is CASSVGQAKNIQYF. The J gene is TRBJ2-4, the V gene TRBV5-1, with D possibly matching TRBD1 (6 bases). This CDR3 is built from 14 residues. The germline V and J ends were trimmed by 4 bases and 1 base, with 9 bases remaining between them. Germline CDR1 and CDR2: SGHRS and YFSETQ.

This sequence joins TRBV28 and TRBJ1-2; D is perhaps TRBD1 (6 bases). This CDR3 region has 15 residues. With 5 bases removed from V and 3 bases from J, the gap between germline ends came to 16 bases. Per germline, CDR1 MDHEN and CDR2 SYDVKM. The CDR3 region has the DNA TGTGCCAGCAGTCCCCCACAGGGTAGGCACTATGGCTACACCTTC. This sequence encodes CASSPPQGRHYGYTF.

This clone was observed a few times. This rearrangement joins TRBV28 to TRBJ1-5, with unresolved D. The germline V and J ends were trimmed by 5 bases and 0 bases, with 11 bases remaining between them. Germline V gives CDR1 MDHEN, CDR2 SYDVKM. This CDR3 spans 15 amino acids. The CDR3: CASSLRVNSNQPQHF. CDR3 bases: TGTGCCAGCAGTCTCCGGGTTAATAGCAATCAGCCCCAGCATTTT.